Detailed here is one T cell receptor (beta chain). V lost 2 bases, J lost 3 bases, and 9 bases stayed unmatched. Per the germline V gene, CDR1 is GTSNPN and CDR2 is SVGIG (reference sequence). The CDR3 covers 15 residues. This record belongs to a study of blood T cell repertoires in COVID-19. The overall study: The study drew acute and convalescent COVID-19 samples from the United States, Italy and Spain.

Per the study methods: Scientists estimated how many nucleated cells there were by amplifying reference gene primers. Assay used: immunoSEQ multiplex PCR; TCRdb lists only in-frame clones, some missing. The V and J calls and clone size were taken over from that table, and D and trimming were inferred from the DNA. The sample has some 20,000 clones; 90% are singletons. The sequence came from a man aged 65 to 79 with acute or convalescent COVID-19. Sequenced input: peripheral blood. The V and J genes are TRBV30 and TRBJ2-5, with TRBD2 matching over 7 bases. CDR3 amino acids: CAWSQAGVKKETQYF. In DNA, the CDR3 is TGTGCCTGGAGTCAGGCGGGGGTAAAAAAAGAGACCCAGTACTTC.